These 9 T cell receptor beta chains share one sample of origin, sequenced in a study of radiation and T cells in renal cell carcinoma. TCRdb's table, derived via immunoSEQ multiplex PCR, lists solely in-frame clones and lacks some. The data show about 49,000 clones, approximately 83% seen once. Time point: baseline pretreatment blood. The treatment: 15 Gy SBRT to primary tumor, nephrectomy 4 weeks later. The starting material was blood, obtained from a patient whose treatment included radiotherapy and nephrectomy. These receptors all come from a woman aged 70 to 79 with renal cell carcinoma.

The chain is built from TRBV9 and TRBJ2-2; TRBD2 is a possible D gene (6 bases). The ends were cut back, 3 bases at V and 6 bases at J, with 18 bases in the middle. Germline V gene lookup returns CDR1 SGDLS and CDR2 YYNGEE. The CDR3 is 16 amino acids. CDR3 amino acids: CASSGYSGVSAGELFF. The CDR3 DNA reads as TGTGCCAGCAGCGGGTACTCGGGGGTGAGTGCCGGGGAGCTGTTTTTT.

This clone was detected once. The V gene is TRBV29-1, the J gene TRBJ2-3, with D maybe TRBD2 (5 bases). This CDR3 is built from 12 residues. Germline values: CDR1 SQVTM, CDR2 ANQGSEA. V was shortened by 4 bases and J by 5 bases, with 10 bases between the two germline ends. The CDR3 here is CSVGTVRDTQYF. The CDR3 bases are TGCAGCGTTGGGACTGTGAGAGATACGCAGTATTTT.

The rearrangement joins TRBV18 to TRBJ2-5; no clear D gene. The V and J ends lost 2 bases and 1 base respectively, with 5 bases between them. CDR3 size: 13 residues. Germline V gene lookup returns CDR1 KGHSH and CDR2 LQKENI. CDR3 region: CASSPAVQETQYF. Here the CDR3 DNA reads TGTGCCAGCTCACCAGCGGTCCAAGAGACCCAGTACTTC.

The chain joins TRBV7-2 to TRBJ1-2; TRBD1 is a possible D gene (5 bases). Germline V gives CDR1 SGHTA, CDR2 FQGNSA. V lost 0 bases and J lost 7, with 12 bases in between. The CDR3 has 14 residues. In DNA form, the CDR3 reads TGTGCCAGCAGCTTAGCTCCCGGGGGTTCTGGCTACACCTTC. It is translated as CASSLAPGGSGYTF. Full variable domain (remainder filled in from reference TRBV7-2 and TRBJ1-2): GAGVSQSPSNKVTEKGKDVELRCDPISGHTALYWYRQSLGQGLEFLIYFQGNSAPDKSGLPSDRFSAERTGGSVSTLTIQRTQQEDSAVYLCASSLAPGGSGYTFGSGTRLTVV.

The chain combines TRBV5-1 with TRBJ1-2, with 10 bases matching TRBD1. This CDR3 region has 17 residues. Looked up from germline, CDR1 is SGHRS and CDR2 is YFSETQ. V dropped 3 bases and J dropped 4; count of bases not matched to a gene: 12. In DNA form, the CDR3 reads TGCGCCAGCAGCTCACCGGGACAGGGGATTTCAGCCTATGGCTACACCTTC. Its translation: CASSSPGQGISAYGYTF.

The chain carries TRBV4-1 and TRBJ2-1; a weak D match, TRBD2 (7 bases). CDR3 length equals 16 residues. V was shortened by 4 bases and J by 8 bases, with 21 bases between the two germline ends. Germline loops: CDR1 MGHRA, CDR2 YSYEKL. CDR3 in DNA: TGCGCCAGCAGCCTCCTCGGAGGAGGGGGGGTGGATGAGCAGTTCTTC. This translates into CASSLLGGGGVDEQFF.

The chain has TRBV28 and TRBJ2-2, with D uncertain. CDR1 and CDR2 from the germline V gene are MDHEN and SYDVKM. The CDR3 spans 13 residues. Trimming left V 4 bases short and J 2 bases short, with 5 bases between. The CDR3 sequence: CASSWVNTGELFF. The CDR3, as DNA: TGTGCCAGCAGTTGGGTAAACACCGGGGAGCTGTTTTTT.

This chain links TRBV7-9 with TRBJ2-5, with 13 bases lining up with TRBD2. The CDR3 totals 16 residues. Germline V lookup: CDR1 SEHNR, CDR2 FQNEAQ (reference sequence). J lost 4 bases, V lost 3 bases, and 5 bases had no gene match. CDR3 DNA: TGTGCCAGCAGCTTGACTAGCGGGAGGTTCGCAGAGACCCAGTACTTC. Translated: CASSLTSGRFAETQYF. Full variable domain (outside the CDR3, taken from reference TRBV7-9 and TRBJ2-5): DTGVSQNPRHKITKRGQNVTFRCDPISEHNRLYWYRQTLGQGPEFLTYFQNEAQLEKSRLLSDRFSAERPKGSFSTLEIQRTEQGDSAMYLCASSLTSGRFAETQYFGPGTRLLVL.

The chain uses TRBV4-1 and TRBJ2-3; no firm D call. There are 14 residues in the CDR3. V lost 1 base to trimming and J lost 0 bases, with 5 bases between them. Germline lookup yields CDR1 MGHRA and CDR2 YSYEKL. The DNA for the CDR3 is TGCGCCAGCAGCCAAGGTGTCAGCACAGATACGCAGTATTTT. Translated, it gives CASSQGVSTDTQYF.